This record concerns one T cell receptor (beta chain) sequence. This sample is part of a study of cytomegalovirus exposure and HLA in healthy donors. Repertoires were generated with immunoSEQ multiplex PCR, while TCRdb's copy carries only in-frame clones and drops some. The data show fewer than 250,000 clones, about 87% seen once. Germline loops: CDR1 MNHEY, CDR2 SVGAGI. The CDR3 contains 15 residues. Trimming cost V 5 bases and J 4 bases, with 12 bases left between them. The chain recombines TRBV6-5 with TRBJ2-6, with D hard to call. Specimen: PBMCs. The sequence was obtained from a man aged 18 to 29 in good health and CMV-seronegative. The CDR3 nucleotides read TGTGCCAGCAGTCCTGAGCCCAACGGGGCCAACGTCCTGACTTTC. This gives the protein CASSPEPNGANVLTF.